This T cell receptor (beta chain) was recovered during a study of T cell responses to AZD1222 COVID-19 vaccine. Repertoires were generated with immunoSEQ multiplex PCR, while TCRdb's copy carries only in-frame clones and drops some. This sample has roughly 100,000 clones; 88% occur once, and the top ten carry roughly 15%. Pooling of second doses given at about 4 or about 12 weeks was done. Findings of the study overall: Nearly half of spike-specific TCRs reportedly target variant regions that are unmutated in the B.1.351 and B.1.1.7 variants. Spike-specific TCR breadth and depth both grew after two AZD1222 doses. Among those given AZD1222, only six were seropositive at baseline.

V was trimmed by 1 base and J by 5 bases, leaving 8 bases between them. The CDR3 is made up of 13 amino acids. Notes on this clone: Its target is not known.

This TCR was sampled from an adult who received the AZD1222 COVID-19 vaccine. The chain links TRBV12-3 or TRBV12-4 to TRBJ1-2, with D possibly matching TRBD1 (5 bases). The material was peripheral blood, obtained 28 days after the second AZD1222 dose. The CDR3 sequence is CASSLGWGYGYTF. The CDR3 nucleotides read TGTGCCAGCAGTTTAGGGTGGGGGTATGGCTACACCTTC.